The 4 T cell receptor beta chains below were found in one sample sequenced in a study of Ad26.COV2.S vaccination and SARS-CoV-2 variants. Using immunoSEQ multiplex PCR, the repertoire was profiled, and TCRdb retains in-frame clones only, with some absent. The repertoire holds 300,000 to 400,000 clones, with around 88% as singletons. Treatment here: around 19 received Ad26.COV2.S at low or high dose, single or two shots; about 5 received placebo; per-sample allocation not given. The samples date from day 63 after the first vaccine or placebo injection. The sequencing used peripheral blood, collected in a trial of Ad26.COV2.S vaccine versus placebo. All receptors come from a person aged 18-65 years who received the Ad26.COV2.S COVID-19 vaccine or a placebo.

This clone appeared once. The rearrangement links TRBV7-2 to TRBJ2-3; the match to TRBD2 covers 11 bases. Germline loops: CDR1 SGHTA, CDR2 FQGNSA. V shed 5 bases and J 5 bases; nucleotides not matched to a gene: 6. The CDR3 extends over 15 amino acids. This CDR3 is CASSLLAGGVDTQYF. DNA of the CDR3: TGTGCCAGCAGCCTATTAGCGGGGGGGGTAGATACGCAGTATTTT.

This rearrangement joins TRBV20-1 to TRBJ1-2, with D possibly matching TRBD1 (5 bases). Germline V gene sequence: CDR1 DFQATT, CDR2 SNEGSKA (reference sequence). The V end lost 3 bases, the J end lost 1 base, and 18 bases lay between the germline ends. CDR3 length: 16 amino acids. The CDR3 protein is CSASAGSGRINYGYTF. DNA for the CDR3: TGCAGTGCTAGTGCTGGGTCAGGGCGTATTAACTATGGCTACACCTTC.

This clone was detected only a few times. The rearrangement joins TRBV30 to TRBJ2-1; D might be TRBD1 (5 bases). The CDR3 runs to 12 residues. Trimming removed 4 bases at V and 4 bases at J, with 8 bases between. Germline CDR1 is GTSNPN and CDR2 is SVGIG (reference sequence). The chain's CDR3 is CAWTRTYNEQFF. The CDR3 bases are TGTGCCTGGACTAGGACATACAATGAGCAGTTCTTC.

The CDR3 is CASSLGETTNEKLFF. The DNA for the CDR3 is TGTGCCAGCAGCTTGGGGGAGACAACTAATGAAAAACTGTTTTTT. The chain combines TRBV5-8 with TRBJ1-4, with D uncertain. Trimming took 0 bases from V and 0 from J, leaving 6 bases between them. Germline CDR1 reads SGHTS; CDR2 reads YDEGEE. The CDR3 contains 15 residues.